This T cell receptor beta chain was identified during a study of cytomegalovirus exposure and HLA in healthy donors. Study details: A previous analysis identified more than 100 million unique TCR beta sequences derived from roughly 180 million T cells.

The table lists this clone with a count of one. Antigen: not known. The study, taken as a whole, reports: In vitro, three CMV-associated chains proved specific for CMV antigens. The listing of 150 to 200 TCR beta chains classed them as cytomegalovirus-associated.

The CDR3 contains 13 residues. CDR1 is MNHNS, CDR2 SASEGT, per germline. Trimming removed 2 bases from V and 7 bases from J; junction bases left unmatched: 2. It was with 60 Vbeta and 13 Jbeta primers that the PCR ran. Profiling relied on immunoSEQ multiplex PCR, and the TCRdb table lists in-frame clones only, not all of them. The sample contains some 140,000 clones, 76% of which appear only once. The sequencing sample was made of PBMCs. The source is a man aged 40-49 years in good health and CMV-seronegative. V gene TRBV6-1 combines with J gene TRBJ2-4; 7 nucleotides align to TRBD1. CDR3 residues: CASSERQGNIQYF. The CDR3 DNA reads TGTGCCAGCAGTGAAAGACAGGGTAACATTCAGTACTTC.